This T cell receptor (beta chain) was captured by sequencing in a study of shared clonotypes between healthy human individuals. On the study more broadly: Every donor yielded three CD4 naive, three CD4 memory, two CD8 naive and one CD8 memory plate. General observations from the study: Across subsets, estimated richness was generally greater for naive than for memory populations.

The CDR3 sequence is 16 residues long. Germline V gene data show CDR1 as SGHRS and CDR2 as YFSETQ. The V gene end was trimmed by 4 bases and the J gene end by 2 bases; junction bases not matched to a gene: 8. Original data processing: With immunoSEQ giving junction-only sequences and no quality scores, filtering differed. Repertoires were generated with immunoSEQ multiplex PCR, while TCRdb's copy carries only in-frame clones and drops some. That table gives V, J and clone size, and the DNA gave D and trimming. The sample gives about 990,000 clones, more than 75% of which show up once; under 0.8% is in the top ten. It was into CD45RA+ naive and CD45RA-negative memory subsets that the CD4+ cells were split. Note on this clone: Its antigen remains unidentified.

V gene TRBV5-1 combines with J gene TRBJ2-3, with 9 bases aligning to TRBD2. This sequence originates from a man aged 18 to 29 in good health. Some clones in this sample may be carry-over from other donors' samples. Sequencing was carried out using memory CD4+ T cells from PBMCs. Subset denoted: CD45RA-negative fraction. CDR3 sequence reads: CASSGTAGGPTDTQYF. For the CDR3, the DNA is TGCGCCAGCAGCGGAACGGCGGGAGGGCCCACAGATACGCAGTATTTT.